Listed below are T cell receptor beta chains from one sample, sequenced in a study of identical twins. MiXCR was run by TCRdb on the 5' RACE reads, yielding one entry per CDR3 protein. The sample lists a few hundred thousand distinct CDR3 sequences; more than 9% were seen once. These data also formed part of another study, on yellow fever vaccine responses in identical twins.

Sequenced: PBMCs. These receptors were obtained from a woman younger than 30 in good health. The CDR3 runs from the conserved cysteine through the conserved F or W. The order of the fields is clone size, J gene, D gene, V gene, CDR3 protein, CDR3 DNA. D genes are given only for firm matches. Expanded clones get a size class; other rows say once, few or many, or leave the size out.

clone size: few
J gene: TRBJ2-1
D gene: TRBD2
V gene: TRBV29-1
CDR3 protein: CSVEGLAYNEQFF
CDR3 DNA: TGCAGCGTGGAGGGACTAGCATACAATGAGCAGTTCTTC

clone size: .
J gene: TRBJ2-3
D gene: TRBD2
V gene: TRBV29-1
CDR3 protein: CSVTSGRKTDTQYF
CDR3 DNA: TGCAGCGTGACTAGCGGGAGGAAAACAGATACGCAGTATTTT

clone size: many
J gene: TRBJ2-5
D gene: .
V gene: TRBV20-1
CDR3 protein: CSARPTGRETQYF
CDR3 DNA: TGCAGTGCTAGACCTACAGGGAGGGAGACCCAGTACTTC

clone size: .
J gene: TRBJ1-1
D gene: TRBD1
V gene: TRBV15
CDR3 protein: CATSRDTDTGVGKAFF
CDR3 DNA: TGTGCCACCAGCAGAGATACCGATACAGGGGTGGGGAAAGCTTTCTTT

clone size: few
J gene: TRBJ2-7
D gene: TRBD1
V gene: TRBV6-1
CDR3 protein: CASRSDRAPYEQYF
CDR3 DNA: TGTGCCAGCAGATCGGACAGGGCTCCCTACGAGCAGTACTTC

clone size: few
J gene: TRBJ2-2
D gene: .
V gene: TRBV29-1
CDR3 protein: CSVGGSSSSSGELFF
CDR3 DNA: TGCAGCGTTGGGGGCTCATCGAGTTCCTCCGGGGAGCTGTTTTTT

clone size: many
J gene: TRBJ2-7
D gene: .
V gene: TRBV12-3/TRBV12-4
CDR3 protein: CASRGKVSYEQYF
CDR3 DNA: TGTGCCAGCAGGGGCAAAGTCTCCTACGAGCAGTACTTC

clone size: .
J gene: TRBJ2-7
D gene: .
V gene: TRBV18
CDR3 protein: CASSTLGEQYF
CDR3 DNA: TGTGCCAGCTCTACCTTGGGGGAGCAGTACTTC

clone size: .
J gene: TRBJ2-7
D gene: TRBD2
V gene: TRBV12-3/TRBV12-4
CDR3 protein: CASSRDTSGTSYEQYF
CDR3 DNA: TGTGCCAGCAGCCGAGATACTAGCGGGACCTCCTACGAGCAGTACTTC

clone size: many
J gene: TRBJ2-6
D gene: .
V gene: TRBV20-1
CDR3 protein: CSESRPGANVLTF
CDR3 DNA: TGCAGTGAATCAAGGCCGGGGGCCAACGTCCTGACTTTC

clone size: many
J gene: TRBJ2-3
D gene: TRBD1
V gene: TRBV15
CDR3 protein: CATTLPSGTGGPDTQYF
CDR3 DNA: TGTGCCACCACCCTACCCTCCGGGACAGGGGGCCCAGATACGCAGTATTTT

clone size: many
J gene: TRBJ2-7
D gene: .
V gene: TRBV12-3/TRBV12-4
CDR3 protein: CASSPSGVSSYEQYF
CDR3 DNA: TGTGCCAGCAGTCCTTCGGGGGTTAGCTCCTACGAGCAGTACTTC

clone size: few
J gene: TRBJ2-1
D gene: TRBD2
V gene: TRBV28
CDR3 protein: CASTVGASGAYNEQFF
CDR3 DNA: TGTGCCAGCACGGTCGGGGCTAGCGGTGCCTACAATGAGCAGTTCTTC

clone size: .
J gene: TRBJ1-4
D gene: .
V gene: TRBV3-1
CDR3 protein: CASSQGLTTNEKLFF
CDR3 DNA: TGTGCCAGCAGCCAGGGACTTACAACTAATGAAAAACTGTTTTTT

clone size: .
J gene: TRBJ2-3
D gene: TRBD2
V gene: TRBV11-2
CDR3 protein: CASSNGGGGTDTQYF
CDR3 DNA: TGTGCCAGCAGTAATGGCGGGGGGGGCACAGATACGCAGTATTTT

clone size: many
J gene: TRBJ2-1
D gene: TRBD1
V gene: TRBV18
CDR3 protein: CASSPQAGTGGNEQFF
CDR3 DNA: TGTGCCAGCTCTCCCCAGGCGGGGACAGGGGGGAATGAGCAGTTCTTC

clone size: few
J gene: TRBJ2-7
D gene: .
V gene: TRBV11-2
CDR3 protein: CASSSVTREKVAALTEQYF
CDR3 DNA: TGTGCCAGCAGCTCCGTGACTAGGGAGAAAGTAGCGGCATTGACGGAGCAGTACTTC

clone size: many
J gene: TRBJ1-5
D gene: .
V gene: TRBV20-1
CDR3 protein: CSARVNQGQPQHF
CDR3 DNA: TGCAGTGCTAGAGTTAACCAGGGACAGCCCCAGCATTTT

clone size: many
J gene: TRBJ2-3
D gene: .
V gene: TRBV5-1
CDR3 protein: CASSMGGDTQYF
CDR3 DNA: TGCGCCAGCAGCATGGGTGGAGATACGCAGTATTTT

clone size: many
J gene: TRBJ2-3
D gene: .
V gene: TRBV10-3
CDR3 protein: CAIKEGDTQYF
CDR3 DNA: TGTGCCATCAAGGAGGGAGATACGCAGTATTTT

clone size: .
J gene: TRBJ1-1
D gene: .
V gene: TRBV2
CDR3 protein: CASTLDTLNTEAFF
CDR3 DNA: TGTGCCAGCACCTTGGACACCTTGAACACTGAAGCTTTCTTT

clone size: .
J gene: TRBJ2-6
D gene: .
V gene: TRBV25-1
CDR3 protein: CASSEAGSGANVLTF
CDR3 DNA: TGTGCCAGCAGTGAGGCCGGCTCTGGGGCCAACGTCCTGACTTTC

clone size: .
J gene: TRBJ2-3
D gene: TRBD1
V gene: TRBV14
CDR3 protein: CASRHRGPTDTQYF
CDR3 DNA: TGTGCCAGCAGGCACAGGGGGCCGACAGATACGCAGTATTTT